A selection of T cell receptor beta chains follows, all from one sample in a study of CD8+CD57+ T cells in acquired aplastic anemia. TCRdb ran MiXCR on the reads and lists one entry per CDR3 protein. The sample lists more than 250,000 distinct CDR3 sequences, roughly 80% seen once, with 40% to 50% in the top ten. The source material was sorted CD4+, CD8+, or CD8+CD57+ T cells (not recorded which) from PBMCs. Every receptor here comes from a human donor with aplastic anemia. Both conserved end residues are part of each CDR3. A D gene is named only where the DNA matches it firmly. Some rows have no size entry. The others give once, few or many, or a class for an expanded clone.

len: 14; v_gene: TRBV7-9; abundance: NA; d_gene: NA; j_gene: TRBJ2-7; CDR3aa: CASLSSNGDEQYDF; CDR3nt: TGTGCCAGCCTGTCGTCCAACGGTGACGAGCAGTACGACTTC
len: 16; v_gene: TRBV11-1; abundance: NA; d_gene: NA; j_gene: TRBJ1-1; CDR3aa: CASSGDLVVLNTEAFF; CDR3nt: TGTGCCAGCAGCGGAGATCTCGTAGTCTTGAACACTGAAGCTTTCTTT
len: 14; v_gene: TRBV7-9; abundance: NA; d_gene: TRBD2; j_gene: TRBJ2-7; CDR3aa: CASSRSGGAFDTQF; CDR3nt: TGTGCCAGTAGCCGTAGCGGGGGGGCGTTTGATACGCAGTTC
len: 16; v_gene: TRBV7-6; abundance: NA; d_gene: NA; j_gene: TRBJ1-5; CDR3aa: CASSLAHGPKETQQHF; CDR3nt: TGTGCCAGCAGCTTAGCCCACGGGCCAAAAGAGACCCAGCAGCATTTT
len: 13; v_gene: TRBV7-2; abundance: few; d_gene: NA; j_gene: TRBJ1-6; CDR3aa: CASGLDVRVTLHF; CDR3nt: TGTGCCAGCGGCTTGGATGTCAGGGTGACCCTCCACTTT
len: 15; v_gene: TRBV7-2; abundance: NA; d_gene: NA; j_gene: TRBJ2-1; CDR3aa: CASSWGGGSDYGYFF; CDR3nt: NA
len: 14; v_gene: TRBV12-3/TRBV12-4; abundance: NA; d_gene: NA; j_gene: TRBJ1-2; CDR3aa: CASSLAHRPYGYTF; CDR3nt: TGTGCCAGCAGTTTAGCGCACAGGCCCTATGGCTACACCTTC
len: 14; v_gene: TRBV7-2; abundance: NA; d_gene: TRBD1; j_gene: TRBJ2-7; CDR3aa: CASSLQQGAYEQHF; CDR3nt: TGTGCCAGCAGCCTGCAGCAGGGGGCATACGAGCAGCACTTC
len: 14; v_gene: TRBV9; abundance: NA; d_gene: NA; j_gene: TRBJ2-5; CDR3aa: CATGGAGELETLDF; CDR3nt: TGTGCCACCGGCGGAGCCGGGGAGCTTGAGACCTTGGACTTC
len: 15; v_gene: TRBV25-1; abundance: NA; d_gene: TRBD2; j_gene: TRBJ2-3; CDR3aa: CASSLLADETDTQYF; CDR3nt: TGTGCCAGCAGCTTGCTAGCGGACGAAACAGATACGCAGTATTTT
len: 15; v_gene: TRBV20-1; abundance: NA; d_gene: NA; j_gene: TRBJ1-1; CDR3aa: CSAREWGKDNTEAFF; CDR3nt: TGCAGTGCTAGAGAATGGGGAAAAGATAACACTGAAGCTTTCTTT
len: 15; v_gene: TRBV2; abundance: few; d_gene: TRBD1; j_gene: TRBJ2-3; CDR3aa: CASRLRQGGTDTQYF; CDR3nt: TGTGCCAGCAGGCTACGACAGGGGGGAACAGATACGCAGTATTTT
len: 11; v_gene: TRBV12-5; abundance: NA; d_gene: NA; j_gene: TRBJ2-3; CDR3aa: CASTCSDTQYF; CDR3nt: TGTGCTAGTACGTGCTCAGATACGCAGTATTTT
len: 15; v_gene: TRBV11-1; abundance: NA; d_gene: NA; j_gene: TRBJ1-1; CDR3aa: CASSGGERPNTEAFF; CDR3nt: TGTGCCAGCAGCGGAGGGGAGAGACCGAACACTGAAGCTTTCTTT
len: 15; v_gene: TRBV7-9; abundance: NA; d_gene: NA; j_gene: TRBJ2-7; CDR3aa: CASSRRQGGLYEQYF; CDR3nt: TGTGCCAGCAGCCGCAGGCAGGGTGGACTCTACGAGCAGTACTTC
len: 14; v_gene: TRBV7-8; abundance: NA; d_gene: NA; j_gene: TRBJ2-3; CDR3aa: CASSFDGDRTTHYF; CDR3nt: TGTGCCAGCAGCTTTGATGGAGACCGGACAACCCATTATTTT
len: 14; v_gene: TRBV2; abundance: NA; d_gene: NA; j_gene: TRBJ2-7; CDR3aa: CASSESLSSYEQYF; CDR3nt: TGTGCCAGCAGCGAGAGTCTGAGCTCCTACGAGCAGTACTTC
len: 18; v_gene: TRBV19; abundance: NA; d_gene: TRBD1; j_gene: TRBJ1-2; CDR3aa: CATSITKGTGGPPESYTF; CDR3nt: TGTGCCACTAGTATAACCAAGGGGACAGGGGGCCCTCCGGAGAGCTACACCTTC
len: 15; v_gene: TRBV7-3; abundance: NA; d_gene: NA; j_gene: TRBJ2-5; CDR3aa: CASSLGGTPGATHYF; CDR3nt: TGTGCCAGCAGCTTAGGCGGGACTCCGGGAGCGACGCATTACTTC
len: 14; v_gene: TRBV7-6; abundance: NA; d_gene: NA; j_gene: TRBJ2-3; CDR3aa: CASSSDRGLYPQHF; CDR3nt: TGTGCCAGCAGCTCGGACAGAGGACTTTATCCGCAGCACTTT
len: 15; v_gene: TRBV7-3; abundance: NA; d_gene: NA; j_gene: TRBJ1-2; CDR3aa: CASSLTQGANYGYTF; CDR3nt: TGTGCCAGCAGCTTGACACAGGGCGCCAACTATGGCTACACCTTC
len: 16; v_gene: TRBV7-4; abundance: NA; d_gene: NA; j_gene: TRBJ2-1; CDR3aa: CASSVGVTSSTSGQFF; CDR3nt: NA
len: 14; v_gene: TRBV7-6; abundance: NA; d_gene: TRBD2; j_gene: TRBJ2-3; CDR3aa: CASSLGRVPAAHNF; CDR3nt: TGTGCCAGCAGCCTAGGGAGGGTCCCCGCTGCGCACAACTTT
len: 14; v_gene: TRBV5-6; abundance: once; d_gene: NA; j_gene: TRBJ2-3; CDR3aa: CASSPGLGPDTQYF; CDR3nt: TGTGCCAGCAGCCCAGGGCTAGGTCCCGATACGCAGTATTTT
len: 14; v_gene: TRBV7-2; abundance: NA; d_gene: NA; j_gene: TRBJ2-3; CDR3aa: CASSSPPCPGPQYF; CDR3nt: TGTGCCAGCAGCTCCCCCCCCTGTCCCGGGCCGCAGTATTTT
len: 15; v_gene: TRBV2; abundance: NA; d_gene: TRBD2; j_gene: TRBJ2-1; CDR3aa: CASRDSSGVYNEQGF; CDR3nt: TGTGCCAGCAGGGACTCTAGCGGGGTATACAATGAGCAGGGCTTC
len: 13; v_gene: TRBV2; abundance: NA; d_gene: NA; j_gene: TRBJ2-3; CDR3aa: CASGAGYEEYVWF; CDR3nt: TGTGCCAGCGGCGCCGGCTACGAAGAGTACGTGTGGTTT
len: 17; v_gene: TRBV19; abundance: NA; d_gene: NA; j_gene: TRBJ1-5; CDR3aa: CASSPQTIILIAQPQHF; CDR3nt: TGTGCCAGTAGTCCGCAAACAATAATTCTTATCGCTCAGCCCCAGCATTTT
len: 15; v_gene: TRBV6-5; abundance: NA; d_gene: NA; j_gene: TRBJ1-5; CDR3aa: CASSLWAGSNQPQHF; CDR3nt: TGTGCCAGCAGCTTGTGGGCAGGTAGCAATCAGCCCCAGCATTTT
len: 15; v_gene: TRBV2; abundance: NA; d_gene: NA; j_gene: TRBJ1-2; CDR3aa: CASSETGGDDYGYTF; CDR3nt: TGTGCCAGCAGTGAGACGGGGGGCGACGACTATGGCTACACCTTC
len: 15; v_gene: TRBV5-5; abundance: NA; d_gene: TRBD1; j_gene: TRBJ1-1; CDR3aa: CASSLDRGGQDEAFF; CDR3nt: TGTGCCAGCAGCTTGGACAGGGGAGGGCAAGATGAAGCTTTCTTT
len: 14; v_gene: TRBV7-3; abundance: once; d_gene: TRBD1; j_gene: TRBJ2-7; CDR3aa: CASNLAGGHYEQYF; CDR3nt: TGTGCCAGCAACTTAGCAGGGGGTCACTACGAGCAGTACTTC
len: 17; v_gene: TRBV9; abundance: NA; d_gene: NA; j_gene: TRBJ1-4; CDR3aa: CASSEASDTQYNEKLFF; CDR3nt: TGTGCCAGCAGCGAGGCGTCAGATACGCAGTATAATGAAAAACTGTTTTTT
len: 16; v_gene: TRBV7-2; abundance: NA; d_gene: TRBD2; j_gene: TRBJ2-5; CDR3aa: CASSLPGGRDTQYQYF; CDR3nt: TGTGCCAGCAGCTTACCGGGAGGTCGCGATACGCAGTATCAGTACTTC
len: 14; v_gene: TRBV25-1; abundance: NA; d_gene: TRBD1; j_gene: TRBJ1-6; CDR3aa: CASSTQGGTSPLHF; CDR3nt: TGTGCCAGCAGTACTCAGGGGGGAACTTCACCCCTCCACTTT
len: 15; v_gene: TRBV11-3; abundance: NA; d_gene: TRBD2; j_gene: TRBJ2-2; CDR3aa: CASSLAGGGSGELFF; CDR3nt: TGTGCCAGCAGCTTAGCGGGAGGTGGGTCCGGGGAGCTGTTTTTT
len: 14; v_gene: TRBV7-9; abundance: NA; d_gene: NA; j_gene: TRBJ2-5; CDR3aa: CASSIVPGELIFDF; CDR3nt: TGTGCCAGCAGCATAGTACCCGGGGAGCTGATCTTTGACTTC
len: 14; v_gene: TRBV12-3/TRBV12-4; abundance: NA; d_gene: NA; j_gene: TRBJ1-5; CDR3aa: CASSFVSRGQPQHF; CDR3nt: TGTGCCAGCAGTTTTGTGTCCAGGGGTCAGCCCCAGCATTTT
len: 15; v_gene: TRBV12-5; abundance: NA; d_gene: TRBD1; j_gene: TRBJ2-7; CDR3aa: CASGSGQVVLGEQYF; CDR3nt: TGTGCTAGTGGTTCGGGACAGGTCGTACTAGGCGAGCAGTACTTC
len: 13; v_gene: TRBV7-2; abundance: NA; d_gene: NA; j_gene: TRBJ2-7; CDR3aa: CASSFQSGYEQYF; CDR3nt: TGTGCCAGCAGCTTCCAATCAGGGTACGAGCAGTACTTC
len: 16; v_gene: TRBV7-6; abundance: NA; d_gene: TRBD1; j_gene: TRBJ1-6; CDR3aa: CASSSDRGVSPPHLHF; CDR3nt: TGTGCCAGCAGCTCGGACAGGGGCGTTTCTCCCCCCCACCTCCACTTT
len: 14; v_gene: TRBV5-1; abundance: NA; d_gene: NA; j_gene: TRBJ2-2; CDR3aa: CASGHTGANVELFF; CDR3nt: TGCGCCAGCGGCCACACTGGGGCCAACGTGGAGCTGTTTTTT
len: 16; v_gene: TRBV19; abundance: NA; d_gene: NA; j_gene: TRBJ2-7; CDR3aa: CASSMIRDTLSYEQYF; CDR3nt: TGTGCCAGTAGTATGATACGGGACACCCTCTCCTACGAGCAGTACTTC
len: 14; v_gene: TRBV7-6; abundance: once; d_gene: NA; j_gene: TRBJ2-3; CDR3aa: CASSLAQGTKTQYF; CDR3nt: TGTGCCAGCAGCTTAGCCCAAGGGACCAAAACGCAGTATTTT
len: 13; v_gene: TRBV7-8; abundance: once; d_gene: NA; j_gene: TRBJ2-3; CDR3aa: CASGVGGSAAQQF; CDR3nt: TGTGCCAGCGGCGTAGGGGGAAGTGCTGCGCAGCAGTTT
len: 9; v_gene: TRBV7-3; abundance: NA; d_gene: NA; j_gene: TRBJ2-6; CDR3aa: CASSLALTF; CDR3nt: TGTGCCAGCAGCTTAGCGCTGACTTTC
len: 15; v_gene: TRBV7-8; abundance: NA; d_gene: NA; j_gene: TRBJ2-5; CDR3aa: CASSFDPGGTALHYF; CDR3nt: TGTGCCAGCAGCTTTGATCCAGGCGGGACAGCCCTTCACTACTTC
len: 15; v_gene: TRBV9; abundance: NA; d_gene: NA; j_gene: TRBJ1-1; CDR3aa: CASSSDLTGNTSAFF; CDR3nt: TGTGCCAGCAGCTCAGACCTGACCGGGAACACTTCAGCTTTCTTT
len: 16; v_gene: TRBV11-3; abundance: NA; d_gene: NA; j_gene: TRBJ2-3; CDR3aa: CASSQDSAGSRNTQYF; CDR3nt: TGCGCCAGCAGCCAAGATTCGGCAGGGAGTAGGAATACGCAGTATTTT
len: 16; v_gene: TRBV4-3; abundance: medium-sized; d_gene: NA; j_gene: TRBJ1-1; CDR3aa: CASSQDWAGPRTEAFF; CDR3nt: TGCGCCAGCAGCCAAGATTGGGCAGGGCCGAGGACTGAAGCTTTCTTT
len: 11; v_gene: TRBV7-2; abundance: few; d_gene: NA; j_gene: TRBJ2-5; CDR3aa: CASSFQETQYF; CDR3nt: TGTGCCAGCAGCTTCCAAGAGACCCAGTACTTC
len: 15; v_gene: TRBV7-9; abundance: NA; d_gene: NA; j_gene: TRBJ2-3; CDR3aa: CATSLQRRGGSDEYF; CDR3nt: TGTGCCACCAGCTTACAAAGAAGAGGGGGGAGCGATGAGTATTTT
len: 14; v_gene: TRBV7-6; abundance: NA; d_gene: NA; j_gene: TRBJ2-3; CDR3aa: CASSLRSYHSPLYF; CDR3nt: TGTGCCAGCAGCTTGAGGTCCTATCATTCACCCCTCTACTTT